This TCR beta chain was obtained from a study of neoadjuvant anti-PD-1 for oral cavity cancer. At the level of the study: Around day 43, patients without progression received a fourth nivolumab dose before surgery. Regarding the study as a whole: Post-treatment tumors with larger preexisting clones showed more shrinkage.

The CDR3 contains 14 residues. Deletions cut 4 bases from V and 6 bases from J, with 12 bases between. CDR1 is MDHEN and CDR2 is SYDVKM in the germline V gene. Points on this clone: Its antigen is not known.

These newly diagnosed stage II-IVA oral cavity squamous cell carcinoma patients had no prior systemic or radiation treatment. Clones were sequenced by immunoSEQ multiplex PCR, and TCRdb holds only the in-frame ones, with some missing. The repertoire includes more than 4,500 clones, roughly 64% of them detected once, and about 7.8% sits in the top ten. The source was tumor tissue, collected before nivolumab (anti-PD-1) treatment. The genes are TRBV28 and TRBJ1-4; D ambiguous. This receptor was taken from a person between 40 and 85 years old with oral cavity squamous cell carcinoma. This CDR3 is CASSSRIEYEKLFF. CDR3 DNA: TGTGCCAGCAGTTCCAGGATAGAGTATGAAAAACTGTTTTTT.